This T cell receptor beta chain was profiled in a study of T cell responses to AZD1222 COVID-19 vaccine. Turning to this clone: The antigen is unknown.

TCRdb's copy holds only in-frame clones and misses some; the assay was immunoSEQ multiplex PCR. This table has about 75,000 clones, roughly 88% appearing once. CDR1 and CDR2 (germline): MNHEY, SMNVEV (reference sequence). Trimming removed 5 bases at V and 4 bases at J, with 15 bases between. The CDR3 runs to 15 residues. The study, taken as a whole, reports: An increase in Spike-specific TCR breadth and depth was observed after two AZD1222 doses. Donors in the cohort were predominantly white British and more often female, and clonal diversity was possibly underestimated. Unmutated variant regions are reportedly the target of nearly half of TCRs that are spike-specific.

The chain joins TRBV27 to TRBJ1-5, with D possibly being TRBD1 (5 bases). The sample here was peripheral blood, taken 28 days after the second dose of the MenACWY control vaccine. The clonotype was recovered from an adult who received the MenACWY meningococcal vaccine as a control. The CDR3 sequence is CASSPEGQRNQPQHF. The DNA of the CDR3 is TGTGCCAGCAGTCCGGAAGGACAAAGGAATCAGCCCCAGCATTTT.